Following are 32 T cell receptor beta chains from one sample sequenced in a study of T-cell reconstitution after alpha-beta-depleted transplantation in children. Preparation of the TCRbeta library was carried out with unique molecular identifiers. MiXCR was run by TCRdb on the PCR reads, yielding one entry per CDR3 protein. Here the sample spans 640,000 or so distinct CDR3 sequences, 16% being singletons. Sequenced material: PBMCs from the stem cell graft donor, taken from the stem cell graft. These receptors came from a human donor who donated a stem cell graft to a child with acute myeloid leukemia.

This clonotype was counted many times. The chain joins TRBV5-6 to TRBJ2-1; D is uncertain. V was pared by 7 bases and J by 3 bases, with 14 bases between. The CDR3 extends over 14 amino acids. Germline-derived CDR1 and CDR2 are SGHDT and YYEEEE. The CDR3 sequence: CASGEAASYNEQFF. DNA of the CDR3: TGTGCCAGCGGCGAGGCGGCTAGCTACAATGAGCAGTTCTTC.

This clonotype was detected ten times or more. This chain connects TRBV6-5 to TRBJ1-1; tentatively, D is TRBD1 (6 bases). Trimming left V 5 bases short and J 7 bases short, with 14 bases between. CDR1 and CDR2 from the germline V gene are MNHEY and SVGAGI. CDR3 size: 13 residues. CDR3 residues: CASSRPKGGEAFF. DNA for the CDR3: TGTGCCAGCAGTCGACCCAAAGGGGGTGAAGCTTTCTTT.

This clonotype was seen many times. The V gene is TRBV20-1, the J gene TRBJ2-3, with a weak D call TRBD2 (7 bases). V was pared by 1 base and J by 7 bases, with 18 bases between. The CDR3 totals 15 residues. Germline V gene data show CDR1 as DFQATT and CDR2 as SNEGSKA (reference sequence). The CDR3 DNA reads TGCAGTGCTAGAGGGGGGGGCATGGGCATAAATACGCAGTATTTT. The encoded protein is CSARGGGMGINTQYF.

This chain connects TRBV28 to TRBJ2-7; no definite D call. Germline loops: CDR1 MDHEN, CDR2 SYDVKM. This CDR3 has 13 residues. Between the trimmed V and J ends, which lost 5 bases and 0 bases, there was a span of 8 bases. CDR3 loop: CASSLSNSYEQYV. DNA of the CDR3: TGTGCCAGCAGTCTCTCCAACTCCTACGAGCAGTACGTC.

This clonotype has at least ten counts. The V and J genes are TRBV7-9 and TRBJ2-3, with 10 bases lining up with TRBD2. Per germline, CDR1 SEHNR and CDR2 FQNEAQ (reference sequence). The CDR3 loop spans 16 amino acids. The V segment lost 3 bases and the J segment 5 bases; nucleotides outside the gene matches: 8. The CDR3 DNA is TGTGCCAGCAGCTTGTCTAGCGGGGGTCCGGAAGATACGCAGTATTTT. Protein sequence: CASSLSSGGPEDTQYF.

This rearrangement joins TRBV7-2 to TRBJ2-4; D gene unclear. Trimming stripped 3 bases from V and 0 bases from J, with 9 bases between. Germline CDR1 and CDR2: SGHTA and FQGNSA. The CDR3 totals 15 residues. CDR3 region: CASSLALLAKNIQYF. The CDR3 bases are TGTGCCAGCAGCTTGGCCCTGCTAGCCAAAAACATTCAGTACTTC.

This clonotype has only a few counts. The chain has TRBV6-5 and TRBJ1-2; D is unclear. Trimming removed 0 bases at V and 4 bases at J, with 9 bases between. The length of the CDR3 is 14 residues. Germline V gene data show CDR1 as MNHEY and CDR2 as SVGAGI. This chain's CDR3 is CASSYSGSIYGYTF. CDR3 coding DNA: TGTGCCAGCAGTTACTCGGGGAGTATCTATGGCTACACCTTC.

This clonotype was observed at least ten times. V is TRBV6-2 or TRBV6-3 and J is TRBJ1-5; D may be TRBD1 (5 bases). There are 15 residues in the CDR3. The ends were cut back, 0 bases at V and 5 bases at J, with 11 bases in the middle. The germline gives CDR1 MNHEY, CDR2 SVGEGT. CDR3 region: CASSYSKGEDQPQHF. DNA for the CDR3: TGTGCCAGCAGTTACTCGAAAGGGGAGGATCAGCCCCAGCATTTT.

The chain joins TRBV7-6 to TRBJ2-1; D perhaps matches TRBD2 (5 bases). V gave up 1 base and J gave up 9 bases, with 10 bases separating them. This CDR3 region has 13 residues. CDR1 and CDR2 (germline): SGHVS, FNYEAQ. This chain's CDR3 is CASSLEDWGEQFF. CDR3 nucleotide sequence: TGTGCCAGCAGCTTAGAGGACTGGGGTGAGCAGTTCTTC.

This clonotype showed up many times. This chain links TRBV20-1 with TRBJ1-4; D unclear. V gave up 3 bases and J gave up 7 bases, with 12 bases separating them. The CDR3 spans 13 residues. In germline, CDR1 is DFQATT, CDR2 SNEGSKA (reference sequence). CDR3 region: CSASLGVGEKLFF. CDR3 DNA: TGCAGTGCTAGTCTGGGAGTTGGTGAAAAACTGTTTTTT.

The J gene is TRBJ2-7, the V gene TRBV20-1, with D perhaps matching TRBD1 (6 bases). The CDR3 loop spans 13 amino acids. Germline CDR1 is DFQATT and CDR2 is SNEGSKA (reference sequence). The V end lost 3 bases, the J end lost 2 bases, and 11 bases lay between the germline ends. The CDR3 sequence is CSARGAGPYEQYV. The CDR3 DNA is TGCAGTGCTAGGGGGGCAGGGCCCTACGAGCAGTACGTC.

This clonotype showed up many times. The genes are TRBV28 and TRBJ1-1; D gene unclear. The CDR3 runs to 14 residues. The V gene's germline CDR1 is MDHEN and CDR2 SYDVKM. V lost 2 bases and J 1 base, leaving 8 bases between the germline ends. The DNA of the CDR3 is TGTGCCAGCAGTTTAGTAGGGTGGAACACTGAAGCTTTCTTT. As protein: CASSLVGWNTEAFF.

This clonotype was found a few times. This chain links TRBV29-1 with TRBJ2-7, with a weak D call TRBD1 (6 bases). The V and J ends lost 3 bases and 3 bases respectively, with 9 bases between them. This CDR3 comprises 12 residues. Germline values: CDR1 SQVTM, CDR2 ANQGSEA. CDR3 in DNA: TGCAGCGTTGAGTCAGGGGACTACGAGCAGTACTTC. This translates into CSVESGDYEQYF.

This clonotype was observed a handful of times. This chain links TRBV25-1 with TRBJ2-2, with TRBD1 matching over 10 bases. Germline-derived CDR1 and CDR2 are MGHDK and SYGVNS. With V trimmed by 0 bases and J by 4 bases, 5 bases remained unmatched. This CDR3 comprises 17 residues. The CDR3 coding sequence is TGTGCCAGCAGTGAATATGACAGGGGGCTATTCACCGGGGAGCTGTTTTTT. Protein sequence: CASSEYDRGLFTGELFF.

The gene calls are TRBV15 and TRBJ2-3; D perhaps matches TRBD2 (5 bases). Germline V CDR1 and CDR2: LNHNV, YYDKDF (reference sequence). The CDR3 loop spans 17 amino acids. V was pared by 1 base and J by 0 bases, with 14 bases between. This CDR3 reads CATSRGRGASSTDTQYF. The CDR3 nucleotides read TGTGCCACCAGCAGAGGCCGGGGAGCATCTAGCACAGATACGCAGTATTTT.

The sample holds a few counts of this clonotype. This chain joins TRBV5-6 and TRBJ2-3; 10 nucleotides line up with TRBD2. V shed 0 bases and J 6 bases; nucleotides not matched to a gene: 4. CDR1 is SGHDT, CDR2 YYEEEE, per germline. This CDR3 is built from 15 residues. As DNA, the CDR3 is TGTGCCAGCAGCTTGGTAACTAGCGGGGTCGATACGCAGTATTTT. It translates to CASSLVTSGVDTQYF.

This clonotype was found many times. CDR3: CAIGGTSGVKDEQFF. CDR3 nucleotide sequence: TGTGCCATCGGTGGGACTAGCGGGGTGAAGGATGAGCAGTTCTTC. This chain uses TRBV10-3 with TRBJ2-1; 13 bases match TRBD2. V lost 8 bases and J lost 8; bases outside the gene matches: 9. This CDR3 spans 15 amino acids. Looked up from germline, CDR1 is ENHRY and CDR2 is SYGVKD.

This clonotype has just a few counts. The rearrangement uses TRBV12-3 or TRBV12-4 and TRBJ2-2, with 7 bases matching TRBD2. Trimming removed 3 bases from V and 7 bases from J; junction bases left unmatched: 8. The CDR3 is 15 amino acids. The CDR3 is CASSLGGREGGELFF. The CDR3 DNA reads TGTGCCAGCAGTTTGGGTGGGAGGGAAGGCGGGGAGCTGTTTTTT.

In its sample, this clonotype was seen many times. The chain couples TRBV6-5 to TRBJ2-5; D is unresolved. The CDR3 has 15 residues. Germline CDR1 and CDR2: MNHEY and SVGAGI. Trimming took 0 bases from V and 5 from J, leaving 13 bases between them. This chain's CDR3 is CASSYSSARLETQYF. The CDR3 DNA follows: TGTGCCAGCAGTTACTCCTCGGCTAGACTGGAGACCCAGTACTTC.

This clonotype occurred many times. The chain employs TRBV7-9 and TRBJ2-7, with D possibly TRBD2 on 5 matching bases. Germline CDR1 is SEHNR and CDR2 is FQNEAQ (reference sequence). V was trimmed by 7 bases and J by 6 bases, leaving 19 bases between them. This CDR3 contains 14 residues. The CDR3 DNA sequence: TGTGCCAGCAATTCGTACCCGAGGGATCTCGAGCAGTACGTC. Protein sequence: CASNSYPRDLEQYV.

The sample holds a few counts of this clonotype. This chain links TRBV5-1 with TRBJ2-1; tentatively, D is TRBD1 or TRBD2 (5 bases each). The CDR3 extends over 14 amino acids. The germline V and J ends were trimmed by 5 bases and 3 bases, with 12 bases remaining between them. Germline V gives CDR1 SGHRS, CDR2 YFSETQ. CDR3 region: CASSTGTFYNEQFF. The DNA of the CDR3 is TGCGCCAGCAGTACCGGGACGTTCTACAATGAGCAGTTCTTC.

This chain uses TRBV4-3 with TRBJ2-7; 7 bases align to TRBD1. Looked up from germline, CDR1 is LGHNA and CDR2 is YSLEER. J gave up 1 base and V 3 bases, and 9 bases lay outside the gene matches. CDR3 size: 16 residues. CDR3 DNA: TGCGCCAGCAGCCAGGGTCGACAGGGATGGTCCTACGAGCAGTACTTC. It translates to CASSQGRQGWSYEQYF.

A few counts support this clonotype. Written as DNA, the CDR3 is TGCGCCAGCAGCCAAGAGGCCAGGGTCAACGAGCAGTACTTC. It is translated as CASSQEARVNEQYF. This chain uses TRBV4-3 with TRBJ2-7; TRBD1 is a possible D gene (5 bases). Germline CDR1 LGHNA, CDR2 YSLEER. The CDR3 is 14 amino acids. V was clipped by 0 bases and J by 5 bases, with 11 bases between them.

This clonotype occurred a few times. This chain uses TRBV4-1 with TRBJ2-1, with TRBD2 as a possible D gene (6 bases). Looked up from germline, CDR1 is MGHRA and CDR2 is YSYEKL. The ends were cut back, 3 bases at V and 7 bases at J, with 16 bases in the middle. This CDR3 is built from 15 residues. In DNA, the CDR3 is TGCGCCAGCAGCCATCTATCGGGGGTAGATAATGAGCAGTTCTTC. This codes for CASSHLSGVDNEQFF.

This clonotype was seen at least ten times. V and J are TRBV6-5 and TRBJ2-7; D may be TRBD1 (6 bases). V was clipped by 2 bases and J by 2 bases, with 10 bases between them. The CDR3 consists of 14 residues. The germline V gene has CDR1 MNHEY and CDR2 SVGAGI. CDR3 DNA: TGTGCCAGCAGTTACGTGGGGGCGCCCTACGAGCAGTACTTC. Translating it yields CASSYVGAPYEQYF.

This clonotype has ten or more counts. The chain has TRBV20-1 and TRBJ1-1, with 7 bases identical to TRBD1. J lost 2 bases, V lost 1 base, and 10 bases had no gene match. The CDR3 has 16 amino acids. CDR1 DFQATT and CDR2 SNEGSKA come from the germline V gene (reference sequence). In DNA, the CDR3 is TGCAGTGCTAGAGGTCGACGGACAGGCGAAAACACTGAAGCTTTCTTT. It yields the protein CSARGRRTGENTEAFF.

This clonotype came up many times. V usage is TRBV10-3 and J usage is TRBJ2-1, with D possibly TRBD2 on 7 matching bases. Germline loops: CDR1 ENHRY, CDR2 SYGVKD. The V end lost 6 bases, the J end lost 14 bases, and 20 bases lay between the germline ends. This CDR3 is 13 amino acids long. CDR3 protein: CAIRGGDSFTEFF. The CDR3 DNA sequence: TGTGCCATCAGAGGGGGGGACTCCTTTACGGAGTTCTTC.

This clonotype was seen at least ten times. Mismatch with germline at one junction end may stem from a read error. The chain employs TRBV29-1 and TRBJ1-1, with D unresolved. The CDR3 has 13 residues. The germline CDR1 and CDR2 sequences are SQVTM and ANQGSEA. The CDR3 reads CSVAVQVNAEAFF. CDR3 nucleotides: TGCAGCGTTGCGGTCCAGGTGAACGCTGAAGCTTTCTTT.

The chain links TRBV7-2 to TRBJ2-3; a possible D gene is TRBD1 (6 bases). Looked up from germline, CDR1 is SGHTA and CDR2 is FQGNSA. The CDR3 is 15 amino acids. V shed 2 bases and J shed 2 bases, with 11 bases lying between them. Here the CDR3 reads CASSLRTVYTDTQYF. The CDR3 DNA reads as TGTGCCAGCAGCTTACGGACAGTCTACACAGATACGCAGTATTTT.

This clonotype was detected ten times or more. The chain links TRBV12-3 or TRBV12-4 to TRBJ2-1; D might be TRBD2 (5 bases). The CDR3 is 13 residues long. Trimming took off 3 bases at V and 5 bases at J, with 8 bases between the two ends. Written as DNA, the CDR3 is TGTGCCAGCAGTTTGGACGGGAACAATGAGCAGTTCTTC. This gives the protein CASSLDGNNEQFF.

The gene calls are TRBV28 and TRBJ2-7, with 8 bases aligning to TRBD1. CDR3 length: 13 amino acids. Losses at the gene ends were 5 bases for V and 6 bases for J; bases not matched to a gene: 6. From germline, CDR1 is MDHEN and CDR2 SYDVKM. Here the CDR3 reads CASSRTGSAEQYV. The CDR3 nucleotides are TGTGCCAGCAGTCGGACAGGGTCGGCCGAGCAGTACGTC.

The chain joins TRBV29-1 to TRBJ2-3; 8 bases match TRBD2. Germline loops: CDR1 SQVTM, CDR2 ANQGSEA. Losses at the gene ends were 2 bases for V and 3 bases for J; bases not matched to a gene: 7. The CDR3 length is 15 residues. CDR3 loop: CSVEYSGIITDTQYF. DNA of the CDR3: TGCAGCGTTGAATATAGCGGGATTATTACAGATACGCAGTATTTT.